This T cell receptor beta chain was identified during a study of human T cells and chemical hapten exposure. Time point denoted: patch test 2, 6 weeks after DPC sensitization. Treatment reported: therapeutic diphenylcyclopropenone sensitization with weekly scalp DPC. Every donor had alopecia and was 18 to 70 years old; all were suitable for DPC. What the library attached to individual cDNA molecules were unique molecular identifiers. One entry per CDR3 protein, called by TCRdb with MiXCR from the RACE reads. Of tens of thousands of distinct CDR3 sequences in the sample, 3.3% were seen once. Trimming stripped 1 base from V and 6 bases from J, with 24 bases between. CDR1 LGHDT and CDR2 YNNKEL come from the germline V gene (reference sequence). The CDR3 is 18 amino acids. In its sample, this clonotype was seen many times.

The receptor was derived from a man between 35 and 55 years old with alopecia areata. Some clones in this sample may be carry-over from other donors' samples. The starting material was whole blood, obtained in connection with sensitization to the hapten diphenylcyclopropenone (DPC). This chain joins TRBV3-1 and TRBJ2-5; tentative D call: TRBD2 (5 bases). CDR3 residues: CASSQGILAGGWVKTQYF. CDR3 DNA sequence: TGTGCCAGCAGCCAAGGGATCCTAGCAGGAGGTTGGGTGAAGACCCAGTACTTC.